A selection of T cell receptor beta chains follows, all from one sample in a study of graft-versus-host responses after intestinal transplantation. Libraries were prepared by immunoSEQ multiplex PCR; TCRdb keeps only in-frame clonotypes and omits some of them. This sample has about 71,000 clones, with 90% found just once. Their antigen targets remain unknown. This sample comprised unstimulated CD8+ T cells sorted from spleen or lymph node cells, obtained before intestinal transplant. Source of these receptors: a human donor who received an intestinal transplant. The CDR3 runs from the conserved cysteine through the conserved F or W. A D gene is named only where the DNA matches it firmly. Rows give clone size only sometimes, using once, few, many, or a class for an expanded clone.

TRBV7-3	11	NA	NA	TRBJ2-7	TGTGCCAGCAGCCGTACCTACGAGCAGTACTTC	CASSRTYEQYF
TRBV2	13	TRBD1	NA	TRBJ1-3	TGTGCCAACCTTCGCGACAGGGACGGCACCATATATTTT	CANLRDRDGTIYF
TRBV4-1	14	TRBD1	NA	TRBJ1-1	TGCGCCAGCAGCCAATCAACAGGGGGGGGTATCGCTTTCTTT	CASSQSTGGGIAFF
TRBV6-5	14	NA	NA	TRBJ1-2	TGTGCCAGCAGTTACTCGTCAGGTTACTATGGCTACACCTTC	CASSYSSGYYGYTF
TRBV15	16	TRBD2	NA	TRBJ2-7	TGTGCCACCAGCAGAGAGAGGACTAGCGGGGGGAGTGAGCAGTACTTC	CATSRERTSGGSEQYF
TRBV4-1	20	TRBD2	NA	TRBJ2-1	TGCGCCAGCAGCCAAGCTGGTCGAGGACTAGCGGGGGGAGCCTACAATGAGCAGTTCTTC	CASSQAGRGLAGGAYNEQFF
TRBV4-1	15	TRBD1	NA	TRBJ2-7	TGCGCCAGCAGCCAGGACAGGGGGAAGGCCTACGAGCAGTACTTC	CASSQDRGKAYEQYF
TRBV20-1	11	NA	NA	TRBJ1-2	TGCAGTGCCCTAGGAGGTTCCGGCTACACCTTC	CSALGGSGYTF
TRBV19	16	NA	NA	TRBJ2-7	TGTGCCAGTAGCCCCCAGGCAGGGGTTAGTTCCTACGAGCAGTACTTC	CASSPQAGVSSYEQYF
TRBV13	14	NA	few	TRBJ1-1	TGTGCCAGCAGCTTAGGTGGGGAGGACACTGAAGCTTTCTTT	CASSLGGEDTEAFF
TRBV12-5	15	TRBD1	once	TRBJ2-1	TGTGCTAGTGGTTTGGGGTCAGGGGGTGACAATGAGCAGTTCTTC	CASGLGSGGDNEQFF
TRBV6-5	13	NA	once	TRBJ1-2	TGTGCCAGCAGTTCGGGGGGGGCCGGCGGGGACACCTTC	CASSSGGAGGDTF
TRBV7-6	14	TRBD1	few	TRBJ1-1	TGTGCCAGCAGCAAGGACAGGGCGAACACTGAAGCTTTCTTT	CASSKDRANTEAFF
TRBV5-5	17	TRBD2	NA	TRBJ2-1	TGTGCCAGCAGCTTGATCATAACTAGCGGGGGGGCATCTGAGCAGTTCTTC	CASSLIITSGGASEQFF
TRBV7-3	16	TRBD2	NA	TRBJ2-1	TGTGCCAGCAGCTCCGAACTAGCGGGGGCCGACAATGAGCAGTTCTTC	CASSSELAGADNEQFF
TRBV5-6	14	TRBD1	NA	TRBJ1-1	TGTGCCAGCAGCGGACAGGGGGCTCTAGGTGAAGCTTTCTTT	CASSGQGALGEAFF
TRBV9	13	NA	NA	TRBJ2-5	TGTGCCAGCAGCCCACAGGGCGGGGAGACCCAGTACTTC	CASSPQGGETQYF
TRBV2	15	TRBD2	NA	TRBJ2-1	TGTGCCAGCACCCTTTGGAGCGGGGACTACAATGAGCAGTTCTTC	CASTLWSGDYNEQFF
TRBV27	15	NA	few	TRBJ2-7	TGTGCCAGCATGGGATACAGGGACTACCTAGGCGAGCAGTACTTC	CASMGYRDYLGEQYF
TRBV5-4	14	NA	NA	TRBJ1-2	TGTGCCAGCAGCTTGAACACCCTCAACTATGGCTACACCTTC	CASSLNTLNYGYTF
TRBV7-2	16	NA	NA	TRBJ1-3	TGTGCCAGCAGCTTAGATTTCCAGGTCTCTGGAAACACCATATATTTT	CASSLDFQVSGNTIYF
TRBV7-9	16	TRBD1	NA	TRBJ2-7	TGTGCCAGCAGCTCAACGGGACAGGGGTTTGGGTACGAGCAGTACTTC	CASSSTGQGFGYEQYF
TRBV15	16	TRBD1	NA	TRBJ2-7	TGTGCCACCAGCAGAGTCCCCGGGACAGGTACCTACGAGCAGTACTTC	CATSRVPGTGTYEQYF
TRBV6-5	12	NA	few	TRBJ1-1	TGTGCCAGCAGTCACCAGGGCACTGAAGCTTTCTTT	CASSHQGTEAFF
TRBV10-3	16	TRBD2	NA	TRBJ2-1	TGTGCCATCAGTGAATCATCTAGCGGGGGGGCCCATGAGCAGTTCTTC	CAISESSSGGAHEQFF
TRBV19	13	NA	NA	TRBJ1-4	TGTGCCAGTAGTATCGGTGGCGGGGAAAAACTGTTTTTT	CASSIGGGEKLFF
TRBV5-4	14	NA	NA	TRBJ2-7	TGTGCCAGCAGCTTCGGGACTGGGGCCTACGAGCAGTACTTC	CASSFGTGAYEQYF
TRBV9	15	NA	NA	TRBJ1-3	TGTGCCAGCAGCGTAGAGGAGGGTTCGGACGACACCATATATTTT	CASSVEEGSDDTIYF
TRBV27	13	NA	NA	TRBJ2-7	TGTGCCAGCAGTTTAACGTTAGCTTACGAGCAGTACTTC	CASSLTLAYEQYF
TRBV18	14	TRBD1	NA	TRBJ1-1	TGTGCCAGCTACGAGACCGGGACAGGGGAGAGGGCTTTCTTT	CASYETGTGERAFF
TRBV29-1	11	TRBD1	NA	TRBJ2-7	TGCAGCGTGCCCGGGACAGATGAGCAGTACTTC	CSVPGTDEQYF
TRBV13	15	NA	NA	TRBJ1-2	TGTGCCAGCAGCTTAGATGGACAGCCTAACTATGGCTACACCTTC	CASSLDGQPNYGYTF
TRBV12-5	14	TRBD2	NA	TRBJ2-5	TGTGCTAGTGGATACGGGGGGGCCAAAGAGACCCAGTACTTC	CASGYGGAKETQYF
TRBV7-8	17	TRBD1	NA	TRBJ2-1	TGTGCCAGCAGCTCGGTCGAACTTGGACAGGGTTACAATGAGCAGTTCTTC	CASSSVELGQGYNEQFF
TRBV28	14	NA	NA	TRBJ2-2	TGTGCCAGCAGTTTTCGAGGGGGCACCGGGGAGCTGTTTTTT	CASSFRGGTGELFF
TRBV5-4	18	TRBD1	once	TRBJ1-4	TGTGCCAGCAGCCCGCTGGGGGACAGGGGCCCGGGAAGTGAAAAACTGTTTTTT	CASSPLGDRGPGSEKLFF
TRBV11-3	15	TRBD1	NA	TRBJ2-5	TGTGCCAGCAGCGTCGGACAGGGGGCAAAGGAGACCCAGTACTTC	CASSVGQGAKETQYF
TRBV5-1	13	TRBD1	NA	TRBJ1-1	TGCGCCAGCAGCCCGGACAGGGGCACTGAAGCTTTCTTT	CASSPDRGTEAFF
TRBV4-1	13	NA	NA	TRBJ1-4	TGCGCCAGCAGCCAAGATCAAGGACAGCTCTCGTTTTTT	CASSQDQGQLSFF
TRBV4-1	14	NA	once	TRBJ2-7	TGCGCCAGCAGCCAAGTCAAGGGGGATTACGAGCAGTACTTC	CASSQVKGDYEQYF
TRBV7-8	16	NA	NA	TRBJ1-5	TGTGCCAGCAGCACCTGGACAGAGAATAGCAATCAGCCCCAGCATTTT	CASSTWTENSNQPQHF
TRBV27	13	NA	NA	TRBJ2-5	TGTGCCAGCAGCACCCTGACGGGTTTTGAGCAGTACTTC	CASSTLTGFEQYF
TRBV29-1	18	NA	NA	TRBJ2-3	TGCAGCGTTGAAGCCAGGGGGGAAAATTATCCCACTTATCCACTTGTGTATTTT	CSVEARGENYPTYPLVYF
TRBV4-1	15	NA	NA	TRBJ2-6	TGCGCCAGCAGCCAAACCCTATCTGGGGCCAACGTCCTGACTTTC	CASSQTLSGANVLTF
TRBV7-8	14	NA	NA	TRBJ2-5	TGTGCCAGCGTCCCCAAAATAGTCTACGAGACCCAGTACTTC	CASVPKIVYETQYF
TRBV19	17	NA	NA	TRBJ2-3	TGTGCCAGTACCCCTACAACAGGGCCTGGGCTGACAGATACGCAGTATTTT	CASTPTTGPGLTDTQYF
TRBV5-1	20	TRBD2	NA	TRBJ2-6	TGCGCCAGCAGCTCAACCTTTAGCGGGGGAGTTTTCTCTGGGGCCAACGTCCTGACTTTC	CASSSTFSGGVFSGANVLTF
TRBV29-1	13	NA	few	TRBJ1-2	TGCAGCGTTGAAGGGGGAGGGGTCTATGGCTACACCTTC	CSVEGGGVYGYTF
TRBV2	16	NA	NA	TRBJ1-2	TGTGCCAGCAGTGATCCGGGGGTCGGGGGTTCAGGTGGCTACACCTTC	CASSDPGVGGSGGYTF
TRBV28	13	NA	NA	TRBJ1-5	TGTGCCAGCAGTGTTCGGGGAGGTCAGCCCCAGCATTTT	CASSVRGGQPQHF
TRBV28	14	NA	NA	TRBJ2-1	TGTGCCAGCAGTTTAGCGGTTTCCTACAATGAGCAGTTCTTC	CASSLAVSYNEQFF
TRBV5-1	15	TRBD2	NA	TRBJ2-3	TGCGCCAGCAGCTTGGGCGGGGGGACGACAGATACGCAGTATTTT	CASSLGGGTTDTQYF
TRBV27	15	TRBD1	NA	TRBJ2-7	TGTGCCAGCAGTCCCTCGGGACAGGTGAAATACGAGCAGTACTTC	CASSPSGQVKYEQYF